These T cell receptor beta chains were read from a single sample in a study of blood T cell repertoires in COVID-19. Libraries were prepared by immunoSEQ multiplex PCR; TCRdb keeps only in-frame clonotypes and omits some of them. Of around 84,000 clones in the sample, around nine tenths were seen once. Sequencing input: peripheral blood. The receptors shown here come from an elderly man with active or convalescent COVID-19. CDR3s include the opening cysteine and the closing phenylalanine or tryptophan. The D gene is left open where the match is weak. Some rows mark clone size as missing; the rest say once, few, many or name a class of expanded clone.

TGTGCCAGCAGCATGGGACAGGTTAATAATGAGCAGTTCTTC	CASSMGQVNNEQFF	TRBJ2-1	TRBD1	-	TRBV7-9
TGTGCCAGCAGCCTAAGGACTAGCGGGAGTACAGATACGCAGTATTTT	CASSLRTSGSTDTQYF	TRBJ2-3	TRBD2	-	TRBV7-8
TGCGCCAGCGGCGGGACAGGGACGAACACTGAAGCTTTCTTT	CASGGTGTNTEAFF	TRBJ1-1	TRBD1	-	TRBV5-1
TGTGCCAGCAGCGCGTCGGGAGGCAATCAGCCCCAGCATTTT	CASSASGGNQPQHF	TRBJ1-5	-	-	TRBV6-5
TGTGCCAGCTCACCGGGGACAGGGTTTTATAGCAATCAGCCCCAGCATTTT	CASSPGTGFYSNQPQHF	TRBJ1-5	TRBD1	once	TRBV18
TGCAGCGTGGACAGGGGTGGGGAGACCCAGTACTTC	CSVDRGGETQYF	TRBJ2-5	TRBD1	-	TRBV29-1
TGTGCCAGCAGTTTATCGCTACAAACAGGGGGCTACACCTTC	CASSLSLQTGGYTF	TRBJ1-2	-	-	TRBV28
TGCAGTGCAGCTAGGAATTCACCCCTCCACTTT	CSAARNSPLHF	TRBJ1-6	-	-	TRBV20-1
TGTGCCAGCAGCCTCCGACAGGGGAGCTCCTACAATGAGCAGTTCTTC	CASSLRQGSSYNEQFF	TRBJ2-1	TRBD1	-	TRBV5-5
TGTGCCACCTCCCGGGGGAGGAACAATCAGCCCCAGCATTTT	CATSRGRNNQPQHF	TRBJ1-5	-	-	TRBV15
TGTGTCAGCAGCCGGGACTCCACTTATGGCTACACCTTC	CVSSRDSTYGYTF	TRBJ1-2	-	-	TRBV6-5
TGTGCCACCAGCTGGACAGGGGGCAATTCACCCCTCCACTTT	CATSWTGGNSPLHF	TRBJ1-6	TRBD1	few	TRBV15
TGTGCCAGCAGCTTGGAGGGGTATAACTATGGCTACACCTTC	CASSLEGYNYGYTF	TRBJ1-2	-	few	TRBV11-3
TGTGCCAGTAAAGCCGACAGTGGGTACACTGAAGCTTTCTTT	CASKADSGYTEAFF	TRBJ1-1	-	-	TRBV19
TGTGCCAGCAGTGACGGCTACAGGGCTTTTGGCTACACCTTC	CASSDGYRAFGYTF	TRBJ1-2	-	-	TRBV6-1
TGTGCCAGCAGCCAAACTGCTAATGGGGCCAACGTCCTGACTTTC	CASSQTANGANVLTF	TRBJ2-6	-	few	TRBV4-2
TGCGCCAGCAGCTTGGCCAGTCAGAAAGAGACCCAGTACTTC	CASSLASQKETQYF	TRBJ2-5	-	-	TRBV5-1
TGTGCCAGTAGTCCCCTGCTGGAGACCAGCCCCTACAATGAGCAGTTCTTC	CASSPLLETSPYNEQFF	TRBJ2-1	-	-	TRBV19
TGTGCCACCAGAGGCACAGGGGTGGCCTACAATGAGCAGTTCTTC	CATRGTGVAYNEQFF	TRBJ2-1	TRBD1	-	TRBV24-1
TGTGCTAGTGGGCCCGGACAGGTTCTCGGTATAGAAGCTTTCTTT	CASGPGQVLGIEAFF	TRBJ1-1	TRBD1	-	TRBV12-5
TGTGCCAGCAGTCCCCGACAGGGGGATAATTCACCCCTCCACTTT	CASSPRQGDNSPLHF	TRBJ1-6	TRBD1	-	TRBV27
TGTGCCTGGAGTTCAGGGTTCTTGGATCAGCCCCAGCATTTT	CAWSSGFLDQPQHF	TRBJ1-5	-	-	TRBV30
TGTGCCTGGAGTTTAGTGGGACTAGCGGTAGAGACCCAGTACTTC	CAWSLVGLAVETQYF	TRBJ2-5	TRBD2	-	TRBV30
TGTGCCAGCTCACCCCGGACAGGCTCGAGCTCCTACAATGAGCAGTTCTTC	CASSPRTGSSSYNEQFF	TRBJ2-1	TRBD1	-	TRBV18
TGTGCCAGCAGCTTAGCTAGCGGGGGAGTCCATGAGCAGTTCTTC	CASSLASGGVHEQFF	TRBJ2-1	TRBD2	-	TRBV7-9
TGTGCCAGCAGGAACCCCTGGCGGTGGGAGCAGTTCTTC	CASRNPWRWEQFF	TRBJ2-1	-	-	TRBV27
TGTGCCACCAGCAGAGACTTATGGAGCAGCGTCTATGGCTACACCTTC	CATSRDLWSSVYGYTF	TRBJ1-2	-	-	TRBV15
TGTGCCAGCTCACCGTCGGGACAATATGAAAAACTGTTTTTT	CASSPSGQYEKLFF	TRBJ1-4	-	-	TRBV18
TGTGCCAGCAGTTTGGGACTGCAAGAGACCCAGTACTTC	CASSLGLQETQYF	TRBJ2-5	-	-	TRBV12-3/TRBV12-4
TGTGCTAGTGGTCCGGGGACAGCCCTCAATCAGCCCCAGCATTTT	CASGPGTALNQPQHF	TRBJ1-5	TRBD1	-	TRBV12-5
TGTGCCAGCAGCTTAAATTTCGGTTTTTCTTGGGACAGGGTTTTTTTTACAGATACGCAGTATTTT	CASSLNFGFSWDRVFFTDTQYF	TRBJ2-3	TRBD1	-	TRBV7-3
TGTGCCAGCAGCGGAAGCGGTAGCGGGACGACTAGCACAGATACGCAGTATTTT	CASSGSGSGTTSTDTQYF	TRBJ2-3	TRBD2	once	TRBV11-3
TGTGCCACCAGCAGAGGGACTAGCGGGGTCCAAGAGCAGTTCTTC	CATSRGTSGVQEQFF	TRBJ2-1	TRBD2	-	TRBV15
TGTGCCAGCAAGGGTACTAGCGGAGTCACCGGGGAGCTGTTTTTT	CASKGTSGVTGELFF	TRBJ2-2	TRBD2	-	TRBV27
TGTGCCTGCAGTAACCAGAGACAGGTGGCTAATGAAAAACTGTTTTTT	CACSNQRQVANEKLFF	TRBJ1-4	-	-	TRBV30
TGCAGTGCTAGTCCCCAAGCGGGAGCGGATGAAAAACTGTTTTTT	CSASPQAGADEKLFF	TRBJ1-4	-	-	TRBV20-1
TGTGCCATCAGGTTCGGTACTAGCACAGATACGCAGTATTTT	CAIRFGTSTDTQYF	TRBJ2-3	-	-	TRBV10-3
TGTGCCAGCAGTGAACTAGCGGGCCAACTGAGGGTCAACAACAATGAGCAGTTCTTC	CASSELAGQLRVNNNEQFF	TRBJ2-1	TRBD2	-	TRBV6-1
TGTGCCAGCACCACGACCCCCGGGACAGAAGAGACCCAGTACTTC	CASTTTPGTEETQYF	TRBJ2-5	TRBD1	-	TRBV25-1
TGTGCCAGCAGCCCCGGGGGAGAGAACACCGGGGAGCTGTTTTTT	CASSPGGENTGELFF	TRBJ2-2	-	-	TRBV7-2
TGTGCCAGCAGCTTGACTGCGGGAGGGCCTACCGGGGAGCTGTTTTTT	CASSLTAGGPTGELFF	TRBJ2-2	TRBD2	-	TRBV5-4
TGTGCCAGCAGTTCTCGACAGGGTCAAGGCTACACCTTC	CASSSRQGQGYTF	TRBJ1-2	TRBD1	-	TRBV28
TGTGCCAGCAGCCTCGCTGAGGCAGGGCTAGGGGCTTTCTTT	CASSLAEAGLGAFF	TRBJ1-1	-	-	TRBV6-5
TGTGCCAGCAGTAGGACTACTAACTATGGCTACACCTTC	CASSRTTNYGYTF	TRBJ1-2	-	-	TRBV6-5
TGTGCCAGCAGCCCGGGACTAGCGGGTAGCACCGGGGAGCTGTTTTTT	CASSPGLAGSTGELFF	TRBJ2-2	TRBD2	-	TRBV16
TGTGCCAGCAGCCCAGGAACAGATACGCAGTATTTT	CASSPGTDTQYF	TRBJ2-3	-	-	TRBV11-2
TGTGCCAGCAGCTTGCGGGGGGCGCACGGCTACACCTTC	CASSLRGAHGYTF	TRBJ1-2	-	-	TRBV5-6
TGCGCCAGCTCTTCTAGCGGGGGGCGAGGGGAGACCCAGTACTTC	CASSSSGGRGETQYF	TRBJ2-5	TRBD2	-	TRBV5-1
TGTGCCTGGAGTAGAGCATCAGGGAATTCACCCCTCCACTTT	CAWSRASGNSPLHF	TRBJ1-6	-	few	TRBV30